This T cell receptor beta chain comes out of a study of cytomegalovirus exposure and HLA in healthy donors. General study results and limits: V- and J-gene trimming in TCR beta was tied to a missense DCLRE1C variant by an analysis performed later. Across donors, sequencing depth was assumed by presence/absence analyses to be roughly uniform.

Primers: 60 Vbeta forward and 13 Jbeta reverse. Profiled with immunoSEQ multiplex PCR; TCRdb holds only in-frame clones, not every one. This sample has over 150,000 clones, with approximately 77% found just once. For this clone: No antigen is known for it.

Among the donors, all were healthy bone marrow donors. In nominal health when sampled, donors likely had unrecorded immune exposures nonetheless. With 5 bases clipped from V and 7 bases from J, the junction kept 7 bases outside the gene matches. The CDR3 runs 14 residues. The germline V gene has CDR1 MNHNS and CDR2 SASEGT. This TCR was recovered from a male donor in good health and CMV-seropositive. Input material: PBMCs. The chain employs TRBV6-1 and TRBJ2-1; 8 positions match TRBD1. The CDR3 nucleotides read TGTGCCAGCAGTCCACAATGGGACAGGAATGAGCAGTTCTTC. As protein: CASSPQWDRNEQFF.